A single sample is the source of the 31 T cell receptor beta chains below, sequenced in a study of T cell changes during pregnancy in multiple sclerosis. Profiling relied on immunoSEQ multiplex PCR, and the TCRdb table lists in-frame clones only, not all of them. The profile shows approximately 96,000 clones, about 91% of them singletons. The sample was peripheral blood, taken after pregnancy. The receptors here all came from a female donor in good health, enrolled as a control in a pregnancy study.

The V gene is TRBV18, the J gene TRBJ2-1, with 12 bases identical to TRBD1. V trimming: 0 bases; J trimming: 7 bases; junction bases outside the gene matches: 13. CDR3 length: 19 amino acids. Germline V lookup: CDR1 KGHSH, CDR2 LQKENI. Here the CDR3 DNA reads TGTGCCAGCTCACCACCGGGGACAGGGGGCGATTACGGTAGGAATGAGCAGTTCTTC. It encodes CASSPPGTGGDYGRNEQFF. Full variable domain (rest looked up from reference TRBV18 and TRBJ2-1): NAGVMQNPRHLVRRRGQEARLRCSPMKGHSHVYWYRQLPEEGLKFMVYLQKENIIDESGMPKERFSAEFPKEGPSILRIQQVVRGDSAAYFCASSPPGTGGDYGRNEQFFGPGTRLTVL.

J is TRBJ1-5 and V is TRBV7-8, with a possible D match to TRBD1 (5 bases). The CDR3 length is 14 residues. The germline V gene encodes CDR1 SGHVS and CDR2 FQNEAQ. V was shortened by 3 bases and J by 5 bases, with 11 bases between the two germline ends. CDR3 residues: CASSFVGGDQPQHF. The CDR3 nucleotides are TGTGCCAGCAGCTTTGTGGGGGGGGATCAGCCCCAGCATTTT.

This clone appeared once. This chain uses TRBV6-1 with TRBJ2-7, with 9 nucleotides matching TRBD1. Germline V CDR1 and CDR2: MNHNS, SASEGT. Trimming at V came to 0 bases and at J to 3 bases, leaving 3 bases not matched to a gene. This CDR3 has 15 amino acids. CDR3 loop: CASSEAGQGYYEQYF. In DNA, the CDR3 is TGTGCCAGCAGTGAAGCGGGACAGGGATACTACGAGCAGTACTTC.

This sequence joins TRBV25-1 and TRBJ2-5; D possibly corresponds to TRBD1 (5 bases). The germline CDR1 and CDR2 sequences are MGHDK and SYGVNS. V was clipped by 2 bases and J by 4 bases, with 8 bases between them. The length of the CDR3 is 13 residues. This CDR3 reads CASSEGARETQYF. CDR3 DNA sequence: TGTGCCAGCAGTGAAGGGGCGCGAGAGACCCAGTACTTC.

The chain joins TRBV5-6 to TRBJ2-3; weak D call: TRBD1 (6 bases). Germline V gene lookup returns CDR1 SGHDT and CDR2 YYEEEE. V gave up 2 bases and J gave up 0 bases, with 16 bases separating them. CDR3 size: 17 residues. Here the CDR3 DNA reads TGTGCCAGCAGCTTAGGCGATACCGGACAGAGCACAGATACGCAGTATTTT. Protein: CASSLGDTGQSTDTQYF.

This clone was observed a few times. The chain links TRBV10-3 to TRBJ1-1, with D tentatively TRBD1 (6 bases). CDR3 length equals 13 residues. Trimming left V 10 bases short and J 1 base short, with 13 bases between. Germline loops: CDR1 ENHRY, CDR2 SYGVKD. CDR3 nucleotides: TGTGCCACTAGACAGGAGCCGAACACTGAAGCTTTCTTT. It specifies CATRQEPNTEAFF.

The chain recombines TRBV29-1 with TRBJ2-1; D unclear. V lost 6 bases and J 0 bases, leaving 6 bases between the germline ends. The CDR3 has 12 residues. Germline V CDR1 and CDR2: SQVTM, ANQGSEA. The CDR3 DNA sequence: TGCAGCGTGGAGAGCTCCTACAATGAGCAGTTCTTC. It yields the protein CSVESSYNEQFF.

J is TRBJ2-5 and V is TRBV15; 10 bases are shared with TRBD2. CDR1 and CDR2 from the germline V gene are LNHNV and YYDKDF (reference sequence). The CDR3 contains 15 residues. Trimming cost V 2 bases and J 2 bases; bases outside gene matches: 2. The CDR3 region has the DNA TGTGCCACCAGCAGACAAGCGGGGGGGCAAGAGACCCAGTACTTC. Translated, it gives CATSRQAGGQETQYF.

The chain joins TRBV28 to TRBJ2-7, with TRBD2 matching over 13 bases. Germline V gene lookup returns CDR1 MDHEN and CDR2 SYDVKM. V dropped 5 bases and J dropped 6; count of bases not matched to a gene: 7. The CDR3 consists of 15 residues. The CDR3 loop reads CASSLSTSGRLEQYF. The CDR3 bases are TGTGCCAGCAGTCTCTCGACTAGCGGGAGGCTCGAGCAGTACTTC. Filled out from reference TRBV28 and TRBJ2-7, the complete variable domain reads DVKVTQSSRYLVKRTGEKVFLECVQDMDHENMFWYRQDPGLGLRLIYFSYDVKMKEKGDIPEGYSVSREKKERFSLILESASTNQTSMYLCASSLSTSGRLEQYFGPGTRLTVT.

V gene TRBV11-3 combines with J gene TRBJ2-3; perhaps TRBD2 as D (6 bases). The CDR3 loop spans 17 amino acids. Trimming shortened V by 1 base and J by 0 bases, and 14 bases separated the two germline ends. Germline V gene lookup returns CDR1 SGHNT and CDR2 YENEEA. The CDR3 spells CASSLGRRGPSTDTQYF. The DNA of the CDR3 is TGTGCCAGCAGCTTAGGTCGGCGGGGACCTAGCACAGATACGCAGTATTTT.

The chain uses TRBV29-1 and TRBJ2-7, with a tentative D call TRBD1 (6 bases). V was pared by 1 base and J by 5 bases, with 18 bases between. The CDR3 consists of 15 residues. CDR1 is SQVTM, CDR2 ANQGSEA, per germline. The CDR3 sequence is CSVEVSRGRGNEQYF. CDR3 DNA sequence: TGCAGCGTTGAAGTCTCAAGGGGCAGGGGCAACGAGCAGTACTTC.

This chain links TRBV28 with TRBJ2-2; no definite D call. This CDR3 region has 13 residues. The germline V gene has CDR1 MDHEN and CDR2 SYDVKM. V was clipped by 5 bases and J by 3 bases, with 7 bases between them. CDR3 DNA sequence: TGTGCCAGCAGTCTATTCTACACCGGGGAGCTGTTTTTT. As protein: CASSLFYTGELFF.

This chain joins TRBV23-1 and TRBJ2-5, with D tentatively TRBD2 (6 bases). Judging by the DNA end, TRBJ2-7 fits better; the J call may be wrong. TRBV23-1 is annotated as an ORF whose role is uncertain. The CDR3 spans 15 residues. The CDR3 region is CASSQGTAISYEQYF. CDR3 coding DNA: TGCGCCAGCAGTCAAGGGACTGCTATCTCCTACGAGCAGTACTTC.

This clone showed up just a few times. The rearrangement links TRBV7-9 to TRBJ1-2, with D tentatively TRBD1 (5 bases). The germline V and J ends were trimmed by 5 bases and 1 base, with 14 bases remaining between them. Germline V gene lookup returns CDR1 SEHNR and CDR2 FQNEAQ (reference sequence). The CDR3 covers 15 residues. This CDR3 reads CASSLNWDFNYGYTF. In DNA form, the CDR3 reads TGTGCCAGCAGCCTCAACTGGGACTTTAACTATGGCTACACCTTC. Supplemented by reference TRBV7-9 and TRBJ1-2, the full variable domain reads DTGVSQNPRHKITKRGQNVTFRCDPISEHNRLYWYRQTLGQGPEFLTYFQNEAQLEKSRLLSDRFSAERPKGSFSTLEIQRTEQGDSAMYLCASSLNWDFNYGYTFGSGTRLTVV.

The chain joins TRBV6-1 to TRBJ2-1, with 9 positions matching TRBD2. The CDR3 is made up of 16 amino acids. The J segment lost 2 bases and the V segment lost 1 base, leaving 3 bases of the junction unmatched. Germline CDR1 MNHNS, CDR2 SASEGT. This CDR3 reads CASSEDAGGPYNEQFF. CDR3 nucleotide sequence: TGTGCCAGCAGTGAAGATGCGGGAGGGCCCTACAATGAGCAGTTCTTC.

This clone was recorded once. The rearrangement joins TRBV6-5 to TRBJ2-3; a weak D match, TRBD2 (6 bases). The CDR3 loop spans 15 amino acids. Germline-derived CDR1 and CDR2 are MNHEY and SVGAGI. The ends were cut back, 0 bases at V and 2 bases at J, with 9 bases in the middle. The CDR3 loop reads CASSYSGGLTDTQYF. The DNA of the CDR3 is TGTGCCAGCAGTTACTCGGGGGGACTCACAGATACGCAGTATTTT.

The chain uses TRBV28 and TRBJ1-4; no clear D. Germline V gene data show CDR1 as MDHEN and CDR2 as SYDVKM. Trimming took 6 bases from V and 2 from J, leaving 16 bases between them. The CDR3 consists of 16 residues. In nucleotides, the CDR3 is TGTGCCAGCAGCCCGGTCCCCGGTCCGACTAATGAAAAACTGTTTTTT. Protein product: CASSPVPGPTNEKLFF.

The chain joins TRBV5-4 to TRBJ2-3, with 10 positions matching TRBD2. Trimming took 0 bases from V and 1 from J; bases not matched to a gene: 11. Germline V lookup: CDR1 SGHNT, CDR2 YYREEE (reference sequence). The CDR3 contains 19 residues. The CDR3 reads CASSLGTSGTLRGTDTQYF. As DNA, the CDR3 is TGTGCCAGCAGCTTGGGGACTAGCGGAACTCTCCGGGGCACAGATACGCAGTATTTT.

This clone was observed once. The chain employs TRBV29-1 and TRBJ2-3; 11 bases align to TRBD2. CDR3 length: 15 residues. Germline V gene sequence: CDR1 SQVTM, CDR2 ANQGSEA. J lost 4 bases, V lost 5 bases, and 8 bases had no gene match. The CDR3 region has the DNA TGCAGCGTTTTCTTACTAGCGGGGGACCCAGATACGCAGTATTTT. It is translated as CSVFLLAGDPDTQYF.

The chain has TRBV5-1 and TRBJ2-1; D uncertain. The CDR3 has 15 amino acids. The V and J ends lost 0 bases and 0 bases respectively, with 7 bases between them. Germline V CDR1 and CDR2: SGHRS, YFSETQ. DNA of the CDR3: TGCGCCAGCAGCTTGGCGCTAAGCTCCTACAATGAGCAGTTCTTC. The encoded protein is CASSLALSSYNEQFF.

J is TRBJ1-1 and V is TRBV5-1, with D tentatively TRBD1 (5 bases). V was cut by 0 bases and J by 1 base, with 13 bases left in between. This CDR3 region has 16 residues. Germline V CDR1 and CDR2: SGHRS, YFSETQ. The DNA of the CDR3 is TGCGCCAGCAGCTTGGGAGGTTGGGGCCCGAACACTGAAGCTTTCTTT. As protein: CASSLGGWGPNTEAFF.

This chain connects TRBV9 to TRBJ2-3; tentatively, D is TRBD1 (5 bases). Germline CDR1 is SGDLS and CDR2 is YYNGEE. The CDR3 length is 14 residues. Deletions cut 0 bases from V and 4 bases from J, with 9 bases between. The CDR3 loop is CASSVVSGSDTQYF. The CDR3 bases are TGTGCCAGCAGCGTAGTTTCAGGGTCAGATACGCAGTATTTT.

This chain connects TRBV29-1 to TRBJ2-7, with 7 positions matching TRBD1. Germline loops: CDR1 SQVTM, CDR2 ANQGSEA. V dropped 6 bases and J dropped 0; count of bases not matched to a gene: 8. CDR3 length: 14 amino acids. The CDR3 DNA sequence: TGCAGCGTGGGGCGACAGGGCCTCTCCTACGAGCAGTACTTC. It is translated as CSVGRQGLSYEQYF.

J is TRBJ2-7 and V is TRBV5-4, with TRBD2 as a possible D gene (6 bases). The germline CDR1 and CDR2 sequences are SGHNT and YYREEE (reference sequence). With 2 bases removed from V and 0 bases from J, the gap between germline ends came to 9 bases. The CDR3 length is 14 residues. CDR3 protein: CASSLGGVSYEQYF. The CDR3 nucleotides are TGTGCCAGCAGCTTAGGAGGGGTCTCCTACGAGCAGTACTTC.

CDR3 bases: TGTGCCAGCAGCTTAGACAGGGTTTCACCCCTCCACTTT. Translating gives CASSLDRVSPLHF. The chain employs TRBV11-2 and TRBJ1-6; maybe TRBD1 (5 bases). The CDR3 totals 13 residues. Germline CDR1 is SGHAT and CDR2 is FQNNGV. V lost 0 bases, J lost 9 bases, and 6 bases lay in between.

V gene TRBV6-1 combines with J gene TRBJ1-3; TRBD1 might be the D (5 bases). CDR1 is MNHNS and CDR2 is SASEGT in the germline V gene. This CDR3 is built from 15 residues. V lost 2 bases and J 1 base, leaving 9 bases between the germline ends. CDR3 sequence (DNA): TGTGCCAGCAGTGAAACGGCAGGGTCTGGAAACACCATATATTTT. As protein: CASSETAGSGNTIYF.

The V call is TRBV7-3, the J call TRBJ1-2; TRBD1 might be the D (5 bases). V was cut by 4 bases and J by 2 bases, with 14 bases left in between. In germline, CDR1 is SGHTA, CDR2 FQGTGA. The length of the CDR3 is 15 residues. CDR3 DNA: TGTGCCAGCAGCTCTCACGAGGGACTGAACTATGGCTACACCTTC. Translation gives CASSSHEGLNYGYTF.

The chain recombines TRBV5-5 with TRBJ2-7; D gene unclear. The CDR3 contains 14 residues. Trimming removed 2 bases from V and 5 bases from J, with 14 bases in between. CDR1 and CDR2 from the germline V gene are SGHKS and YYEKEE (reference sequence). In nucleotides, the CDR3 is TGTGCCAGCAGCTTCCAGGATGCCAACGACGAGCAGTACTTC. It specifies CASSFQDANDEQYF.

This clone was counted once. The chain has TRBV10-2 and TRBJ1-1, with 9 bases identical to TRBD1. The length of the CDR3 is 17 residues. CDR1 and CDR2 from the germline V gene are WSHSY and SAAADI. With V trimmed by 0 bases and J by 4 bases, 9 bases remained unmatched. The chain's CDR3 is CASSESGGTGSSTEAFF. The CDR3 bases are TGCGCCAGCAGTGAGTCTGGAGGGACAGGGTCTAGCACTGAAGCTTTCTTT.

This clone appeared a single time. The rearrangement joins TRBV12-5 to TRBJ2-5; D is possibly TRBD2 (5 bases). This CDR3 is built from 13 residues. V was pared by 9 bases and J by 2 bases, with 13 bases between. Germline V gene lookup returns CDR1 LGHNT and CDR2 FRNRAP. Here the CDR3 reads CASRPGSQETQYF. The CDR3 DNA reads TGTGCTAGCAGACCGGGATCTCAAGAGACCCAGTACTTC.

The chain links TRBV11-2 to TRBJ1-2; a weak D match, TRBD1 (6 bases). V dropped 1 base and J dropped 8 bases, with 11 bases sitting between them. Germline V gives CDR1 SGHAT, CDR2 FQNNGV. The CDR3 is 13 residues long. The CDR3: CASSLATGWGYTF. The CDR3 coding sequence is TGTGCCAGCAGCTTAGCCACAGGGTGGGGCTACACCTTC.